These 22 T cell receptor beta chains were all obtained from the same sample, sequenced in a study of control samples from healthy donors and cancer patients (TCRdb year 2020). Libraries were made using the immunoSEQ multiplex PCR assay. In TCRdb, the immuneACCESS table is reduced to in-frame sequences with V and J assigned. These tables do not hold every clone; where another copy was compared, an unresolved V gene accounts for under half, and the others remain unexplained. Across this sample there are about 130,000 clones, with approximately 92% seen only once. The leading ten clones occupy about 2.7% of the sample. Sequencing used blood. These receptors were collected from a middle-aged man in good health.

V and J are TRBV19 and TRBJ2-6, with D perhaps matching TRBD1 (6 bases). Trimming removed 8 bases at V and 2 bases at J, with 16 bases between. Germline V gives CDR1 LNHDA, CDR2 SQIVND (reference sequence). The length of the CDR3 is 16 residues. In nucleotides, the CDR3 is TGTGCCAGTCGTGAAGGCAGGGGCGCTGGGGCCAACGTCCTGACTTTC. Its translation is CASREGRGAGANVLTF.

The chain has TRBV9 and TRBJ2-3, with D possibly matching TRBD1 (6 bases). Germline V CDR1 and CDR2: SGDLS, YYNGEE. V gave up 4 bases and J gave up 2 bases, with 11 bases separating them. This CDR3 is built from 14 residues. CDR3 in DNA: TGTGCCAGCAGCTCCCGACAGGTCACAGATACGCAGTATTTT. This codes for CASSSRQVTDTQYF.

V gene TRBV2 combines with J gene TRBJ1-2; D not certain. V lost 5 bases to trimming and J lost 0 bases, with 10 bases between them. Germline V CDR1 and CDR2: SNHLY, FYNNEI. This CDR3 spans 14 amino acids. The CDR3 DNA reads TGTGCCAGCAGTTCGGCCCAGGCTAACTATGGCTACACCTTC. Its protein product is CASSSAQANYGYTF. Full variable domain (outside the CDR3, taken from reference TRBV2 and TRBJ1-2): EPEVTQTPSHQVTQMGQEVILRCVPISNHLYFYWYRQILGQKVEFLVSFYNNEISEKSEIFDDQFSVERPDGSNFTLKIRSTKLEDSAMYFCASSSAQANYGYTFGSGTRLTVV.

The chain employs TRBV5-1 and TRBJ1-2; D is uncertain. The CDR3 spans 14 residues. CDR1 is SGHRS and CDR2 is YFSETQ in the germline V gene. Trimming pared 2 bases from V and 3 bases from J, leaving 11 bases between. The CDR3 sequence is CASSLKNGDYGYTF. The DNA of the CDR3 is TGCGCCAGCAGCTTAAAGAATGGGGACTATGGCTACACCTTC. The full variable domain, completed using reference TRBV5-1 and TRBJ1-2, is KAGVTQTPRYLIKTRGQQVTLSCSPISGHRSVSWYQQTPGQGLQFLFEYFSETQRNKGNFPGRFSGRQFSNSRSEMNVSTLELGDSALYLCASSLKNGDYGYTFGSGTRLTVV.

The V gene is TRBV10-1, the J gene TRBJ2-3; D is unresolved. V lost 3 bases to trimming and J lost 3 bases, with 7 bases between them. There are 13 residues in the CDR3. Germline CDR1 WNHNN, CDR2 SYGVQD (reference sequence). The CDR3 bases are TGCGCCAGCAGTGATCCGGGTACAGATACGCAGTATTTT. Residues: CASSDPGTDTQYF.

V usage is TRBV6-2 or TRBV6-3 and J usage is TRBJ2-4; D might be TRBD1 or TRBD2, each matching 5 bases. This CDR3 region has 14 residues. From germline, CDR1 is MNHEY and CDR2 SVGEGT. Trimming shortened V by 5 bases and J by 7 bases, and 15 bases separated the two germline ends. The CDR3: CASSKRDRFNIQYF. DNA for the CDR3: TGTGCCAGCAGTAAACGGGACCGTTTTAACATTCAGTACTTC.

The chain has TRBV24-1 and TRBJ2-1; 9 bases fit TRBD1. The CDR3 consists of 16 residues. The V and J ends lost 3 bases and 3 bases, in that order; junction bases with no gene match: 5. The germline gives CDR1 KGHDR, CDR2 SFDVKD. CDR3 nucleotides: TGTGCCACCAGTGATATCAACAGGGGGCTCTACAATGAGCAGTTCTTC. It encodes CATSDINRGLYNEQFF.

The CDR3 region is CASSQGTGNTIYF. In DNA form, the CDR3 reads TGTGCCAGCAGCCAGGGGACTGGAAACACCATATATTTT. The chain employs TRBV3-1 (or the pseudogene TRBV3-2) and TRBJ1-3; D is undetermined. The CDR3 spans 13 residues. The ends were cut back, 3 bases at V and 2 bases at J, with 5 bases in the middle. Germline V gene data show CDR1 as LGHDT and CDR2 as YNNKEL (reference sequence).

This rearrangement joins TRBV6-4 to TRBJ1-1, with D possibly being TRBD1 (6 bases). The CDR3 sequence is 15 residues long. From germline, CDR1 is MRHNA and CDR2 SNTAGT. Trimming removed 2 bases at V and 2 bases at J, with 12 bases between. In DNA form, the CDR3 reads TGTGCCAGCAGTGACCGTGCGGGGGCCAACACTGAAGCTTTCTTT. Its protein product is CASSDRAGANTEAFF.

The V call is TRBV28, the J call TRBJ1-2, with 7 bases lining up with TRBD1. After removal of 5 bases from V and 5 bases from J, the junction contained 14 bases not matched to a gene. CDR3 length equals 16 residues. Looked up from germline, CDR1 is MDHEN and CDR2 is SYDVKM. CDR3 in amino acids: CASSDIPGQTGYGYTF. CDR3 DNA: TGTGCCAGCAGTGATATCCCGGGACAGACAGGTTATGGCTACACCTTC.

The chain carries TRBV7-8 and TRBJ2-2; D remains unclear. From germline, CDR1 is SGHVS and CDR2 FQNEAQ. CDR3 length equals 12 residues. V lost 1 base, J lost 8 bases, and 5 bases lay in between. The CDR3 DNA follows: TGTGCCAGCAGCTTAGTGGGTGGGGAGCTGTTTTTT. It encodes CASSLVGGELFF.

This clone was seen once. The rearrangement uses TRBV29-1 and TRBJ2-1; maybe TRBD1 (6 bases). The CDR3 has 14 residues. The germline V and J ends were trimmed by 4 bases and 2 bases, with 12 bases remaining between them. Germline-derived CDR1 and CDR2 are SQVTM and ANQGSEA. CDR3: CSVGARGTYNEQFF. CDR3 sequence (DNA): TGCAGCGTTGGGGCCAGGGGCACCTACAATGAGCAGTTCTTC.

In its sample, this clone was seen once. The chain has TRBV4-2 and TRBJ2-5, with a possible D match to TRBD2 (7 bases). The length of the CDR3 is 16 residues. V gave up 1 base and J gave up 2 bases, with 14 bases separating them. The germline CDR1 and CDR2 sequences are LGHNA and YNFKEQ. CDR3 sequence reads: CASSQVGGTTQETQYF. The CDR3 DNA reads TGTGCCAGCAGCCAAGTCGGGGGGACAACGCAAGAGACCCAGTACTTC.

The chain couples TRBV5-1 to TRBJ1-1; D remains unclear. V shed 6 bases and J shed 4 bases, with 16 bases lying between them. The CDR3 spans 14 residues. In germline, CDR1 is SGHRS, CDR2 YFSETQ. The CDR3 bases are TGCGCCAGCACCCTCAGTAAAGGAAGCACTGAAGCTTTCTTT. Protein sequence: CASTLSKGSTEAFF.

This chain connects TRBV19 to TRBJ1-1, with a possible D match to TRBD1 (5 bases). The CDR3 sequence is 12 residues long. V was trimmed by 6 bases and J by 6 bases, leaving 11 bases between them. The germline V gene has CDR1 LNHDA and CDR2 SQIVND (reference sequence). This chain's CDR3 is CASRRGEAEAFF. CDR3 in DNA: TGTGCCAGTAGAAGGGGAGAGGCTGAAGCTTTCTTT. Combining the CDR3 with reference TRBV19 and TRBJ1-1 gives the whole variable domain DGGITQSPKYLFRKEGQNVTLSCEQNLNHDAMYWYRQDPGQGLRLIYYSQIVNDFQKGDIAEGYSVSREKKESFPLTVTSAQKNPTAFYLCASRRGEAEAFFGQGTRLTVV.

The chain employs TRBV10-2 and TRBJ2-1; a possible D gene is TRBD2 (5 bases). Per the germline V gene, CDR1 is WSHSY and CDR2 is SAAADI. The CDR3 totals 13 residues. Trimming cost V 10 bases and J 9 bases, with 19 bases left between them. CDR3 sequence: CANQNGLSGEQFF. CDR3 nucleotides: TGCGCCAACCAAAACGGACTGTCCGGTGAGCAGTTCTTC.

This chain links TRBV6-5 with TRBJ2-3; TRBD1 matches 8 bases. V trimming: 6 bases; J trimming: 1 base; junction bases outside the gene matches: 3. The germline V gene encodes CDR1 MNHEY and CDR2 SVGAGI. This CDR3 has 14 residues. The CDR3 region is CASSTTGGTDTQYF. Here the CDR3 DNA reads TGTGCCAGCAGCACGACAGGGGGCACAGATACGCAGTATTTT.

This sequence joins TRBV30 and TRBJ2-3; 7 bases match TRBD2. The V and J ends lost 7 bases and 6 bases, in that order; junction bases with no gene match: 7. CDR1 is GTSNPN, CDR2 SVGIG, per germline (reference sequence). CDR3 length: 12 amino acids. The CDR3 DNA sequence: TGTGCCTTGCGGGGGAGGGCCGATACGCAGTATTTT. The encoded protein is CALRGRADTQYF. Complete variable domain (other parts from reference TRBV30 and TRBJ2-3): SQTIHQWPATLVQPVGSPLSLECTVEGTSNPNLYWYRQAAGRGLQLLFYSVGIGQISSEVPQNLSASRPQDRQFILSSKKLLLSDSGFYLCALRGRADTQYFGPGTRLTVL.

This clone was seen only once. V gene TRBV14 combines with J gene TRBJ1-4; D call uncertain. The CDR3 runs 14 residues. In germline, CDR1 is SGHDN, CDR2 FVKESK. V lost 0 bases and J 10 bases, leaving 12 bases between the germline ends. In DNA form, the CDR3 reads TGTGCCAGCAGCCAAGATACTTACACGGGAAAACTGTTTTTT. This codes for CASSQDTYTGKLFF.

V is TRBV11-1 and J is TRBJ2-5; D gene uncertain. Germline loops: CDR1 SGHAT, CDR2 FQDESV (reference sequence). Trimming removed 1 base at V and 7 bases at J, with 13 bases between. The CDR3 covers 14 residues. CDR3 sequence (DNA): TGTGCCAGCAGCTTAGTCCCAGACTTAGGGACCCAGTACTTC. Translating gives CASSLVPDLGTQYF. The full variable domain, rest sourced from reference TRBV11-1 and TRBJ2-5, is EAEVAQSPRYKITEKSQAVAFWCDPISGHATLYWYRQILGQGPELLVQFQDESVVDDSQLPKDRFSAERLKGVDSTLKIQPAELGDSAMYLCASSLVPDLGTQYFGPGTRLLVL.

The rearrangement links TRBV30 to TRBJ2-7; 8 nucleotides align to TRBD2. The germline V gene has CDR1 GTSNPN and CDR2 SVGIG (reference sequence). The junction had 5 bases not matched to a gene; V was cut back by 1 base and J by 0 bases. This CDR3 contains 15 residues. CDR3 sequence (DNA): TGTGCCTGGAGTGGTAAGCGGGGGAGCTCCTACGAGCAGTACTTC. Translated, it gives CAWSGKRGSSYEQYF.

The J gene is TRBJ1-4, the V gene TRBV6-5, with unresolved D. The CDR3 is 10 amino acids. The germline gives CDR1 MNHEY, CDR2 SVGAGI. V dropped 6 bases and J dropped 7 bases, with 3 bases sitting between them. In nucleotides, the CDR3 is TGTGCCAGCAGGCGTGAAAAACTGTTTTTT. Encoded protein: CASRREKLFF.